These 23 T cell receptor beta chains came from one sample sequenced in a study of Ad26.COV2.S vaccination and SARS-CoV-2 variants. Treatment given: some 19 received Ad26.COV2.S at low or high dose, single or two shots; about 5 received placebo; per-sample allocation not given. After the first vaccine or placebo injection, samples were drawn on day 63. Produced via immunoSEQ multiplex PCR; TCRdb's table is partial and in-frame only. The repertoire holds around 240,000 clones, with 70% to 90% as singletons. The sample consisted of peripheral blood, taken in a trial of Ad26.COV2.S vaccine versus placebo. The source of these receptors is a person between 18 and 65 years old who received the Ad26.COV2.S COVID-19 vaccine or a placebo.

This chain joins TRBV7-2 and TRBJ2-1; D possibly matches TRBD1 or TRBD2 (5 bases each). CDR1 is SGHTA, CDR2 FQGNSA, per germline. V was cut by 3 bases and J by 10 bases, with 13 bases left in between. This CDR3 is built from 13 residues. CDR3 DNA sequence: TGTGCCAGCAGCTTGCCGGGACCGAAAGAGCAGTTCTTC. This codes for CASSLPGPKEQFF.

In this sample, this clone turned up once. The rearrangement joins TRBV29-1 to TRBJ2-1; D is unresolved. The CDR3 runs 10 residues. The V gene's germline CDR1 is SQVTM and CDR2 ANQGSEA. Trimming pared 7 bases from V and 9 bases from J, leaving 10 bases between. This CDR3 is CSAAWGEQFF. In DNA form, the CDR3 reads TGCAGCGCCGCGTGGGGTGAGCAGTTCTTC.

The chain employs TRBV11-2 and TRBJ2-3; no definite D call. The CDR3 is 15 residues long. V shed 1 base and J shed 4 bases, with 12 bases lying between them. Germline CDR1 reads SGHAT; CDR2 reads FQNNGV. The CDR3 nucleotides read TGTGCCAGCAGCTTAGGCACTAAACTTGCAGATACGCAGTATTTT. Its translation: CASSLGTKLADTQYF.

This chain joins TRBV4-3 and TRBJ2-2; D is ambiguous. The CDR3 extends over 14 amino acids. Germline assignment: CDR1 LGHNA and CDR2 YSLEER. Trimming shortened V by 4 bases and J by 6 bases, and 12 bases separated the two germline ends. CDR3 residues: CASSPSRMAGELFF. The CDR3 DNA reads TGCGCCAGCAGCCCTTCCAGAATGGCCGGGGAGCTGTTTTTT.

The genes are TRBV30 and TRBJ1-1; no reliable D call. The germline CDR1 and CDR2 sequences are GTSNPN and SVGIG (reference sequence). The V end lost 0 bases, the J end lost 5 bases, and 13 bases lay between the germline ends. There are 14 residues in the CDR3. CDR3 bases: TGTGCCTGGAGTGTAAGGGTGGTTCGAACTGAAGCTTTCTTT. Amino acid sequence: CAWSVRVVRTEAFF.

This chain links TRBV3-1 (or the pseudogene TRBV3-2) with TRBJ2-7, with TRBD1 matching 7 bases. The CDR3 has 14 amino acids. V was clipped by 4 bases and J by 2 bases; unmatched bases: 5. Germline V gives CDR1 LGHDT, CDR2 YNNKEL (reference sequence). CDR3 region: CASSLGQRAYEQYF. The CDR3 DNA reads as TGTGCCAGCAGCCTGGGACAGAGGGCCTACGAGCAGTACTTC.

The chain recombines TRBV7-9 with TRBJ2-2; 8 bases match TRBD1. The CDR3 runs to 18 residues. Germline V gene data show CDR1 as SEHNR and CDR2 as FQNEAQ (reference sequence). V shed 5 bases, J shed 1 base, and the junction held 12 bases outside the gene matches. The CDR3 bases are TGTGCCAGCAGCGCTTTAGACGGGACAGGTGGGAACACCGGGGAGCTGTTTTTT. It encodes CASSALDGTGGNTGELFF.

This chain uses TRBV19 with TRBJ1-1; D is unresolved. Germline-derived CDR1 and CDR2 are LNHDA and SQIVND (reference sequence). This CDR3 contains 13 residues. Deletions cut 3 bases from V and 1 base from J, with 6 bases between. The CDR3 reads CASSISRNTEAFF. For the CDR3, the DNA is TGTGCCAGTAGTATCAGTCGGAACACTGAAGCTTTCTTT.

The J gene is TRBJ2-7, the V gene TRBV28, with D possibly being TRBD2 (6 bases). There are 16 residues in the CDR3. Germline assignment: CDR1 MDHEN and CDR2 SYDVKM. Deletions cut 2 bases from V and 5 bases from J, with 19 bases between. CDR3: CASSLRSQRGGNEQYF. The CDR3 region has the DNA TGTGCCAGCAGTTTACGGAGCCAGAGGGGCGGGAACGAGCAGTACTTC.

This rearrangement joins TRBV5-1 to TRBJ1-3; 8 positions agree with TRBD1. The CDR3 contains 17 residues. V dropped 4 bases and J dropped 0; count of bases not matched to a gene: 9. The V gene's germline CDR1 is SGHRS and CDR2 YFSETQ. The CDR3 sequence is CASSLDRGVSSGNTIYF. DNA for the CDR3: TGCGCCAGCAGCCTCGACAGGGGCGTTAGCTCTGGAAACACCATATATTTT.

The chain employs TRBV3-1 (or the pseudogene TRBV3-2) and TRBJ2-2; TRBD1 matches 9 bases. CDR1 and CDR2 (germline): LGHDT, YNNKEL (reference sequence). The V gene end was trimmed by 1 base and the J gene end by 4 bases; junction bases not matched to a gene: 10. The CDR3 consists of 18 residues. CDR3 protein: CASSQAPNRGRITGELFF. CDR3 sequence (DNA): TGTGCCAGCAGCCAAGCCCCCAACAGGGGGCGAATCACCGGGGAGCTGTTTTTT.

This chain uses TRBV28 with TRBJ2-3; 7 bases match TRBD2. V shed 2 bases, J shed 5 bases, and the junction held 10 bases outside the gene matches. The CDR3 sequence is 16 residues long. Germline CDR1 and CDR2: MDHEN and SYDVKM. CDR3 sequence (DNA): TGTGCCAGCAGTTTAAGCCCACTAGCGACTGGAGATACGCAGTATTTT. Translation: CASSLSPLATGDTQYF.

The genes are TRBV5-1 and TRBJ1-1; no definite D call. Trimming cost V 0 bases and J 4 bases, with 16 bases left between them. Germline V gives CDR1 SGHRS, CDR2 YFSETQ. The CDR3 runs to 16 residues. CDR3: CASSLAEVGLATEAFF. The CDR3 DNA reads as TGCGCCAGCAGCTTGGCCGAGGTAGGCTTGGCCACTGAAGCTTTCTTT.

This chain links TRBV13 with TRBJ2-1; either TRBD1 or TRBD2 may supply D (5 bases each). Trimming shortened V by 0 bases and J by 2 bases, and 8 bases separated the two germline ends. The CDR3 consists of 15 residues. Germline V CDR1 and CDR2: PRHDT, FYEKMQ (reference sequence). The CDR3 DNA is TGTGCCAGCAGCTTAGGTGGGGGTCCCTACAATGAGCAGTTCTTC. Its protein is CASSLGGGPYNEQFF.

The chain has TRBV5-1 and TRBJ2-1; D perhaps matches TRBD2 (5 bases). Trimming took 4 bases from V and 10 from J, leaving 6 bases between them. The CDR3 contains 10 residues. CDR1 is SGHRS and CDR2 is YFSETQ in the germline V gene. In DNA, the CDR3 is TGCGCCAGCAGCGGGAGCGAGCAGTTCTTC. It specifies CASSGSEQFF.

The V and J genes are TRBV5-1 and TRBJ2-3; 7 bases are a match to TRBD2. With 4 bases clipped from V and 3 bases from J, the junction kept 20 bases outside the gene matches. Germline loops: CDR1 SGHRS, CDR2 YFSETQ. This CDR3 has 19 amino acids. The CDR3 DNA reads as TGCGCCAGCAGCCCGGAAGGTAGCGGGCTCCCAAGGAGGACAGATACGCAGTATTTT. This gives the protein CASSPEGSGLPRRTDTQYF. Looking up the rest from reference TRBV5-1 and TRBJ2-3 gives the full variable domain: KAGVTQTPRYLIKTRGQQVTLSCSPISGHRSVSWYQQTPGQGLQFLFEYFSETQRNKGNFPGRFSGRQFSNSRSEMNVSTLELGDSALYLCASSPEGSGLPRRTDTQYFGPGTRLTVL.

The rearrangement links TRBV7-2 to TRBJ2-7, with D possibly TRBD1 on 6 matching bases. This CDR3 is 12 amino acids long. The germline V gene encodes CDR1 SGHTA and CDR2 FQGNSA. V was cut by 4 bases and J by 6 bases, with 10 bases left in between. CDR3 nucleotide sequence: TGTGCCAGCAGCTACCAGGGGTTCGAGCAGTACTTC. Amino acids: CASSYQGFEQYF. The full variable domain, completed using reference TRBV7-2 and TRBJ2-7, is GAGVSQSPSNKVTEKGKDVELRCDPISGHTALYWYRQSLGQGLEFLIYFQGNSAPDKSGLPSDRFSAERTGGSVSTLTIQRTQQEDSAVYLCASSYQGFEQYFGPGTRLTVT.

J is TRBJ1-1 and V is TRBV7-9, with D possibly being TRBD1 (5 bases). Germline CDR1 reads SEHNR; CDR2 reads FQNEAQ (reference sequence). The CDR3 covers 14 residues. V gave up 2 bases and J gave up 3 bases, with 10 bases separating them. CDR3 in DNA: TGTGCCAGCAGCTTAACCGGGACGGACACTGAAGCTTTCTTT. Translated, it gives CASSLTGTDTEAFF. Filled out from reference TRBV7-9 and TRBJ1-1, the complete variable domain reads DTGVSQNPRHKITKRGQNVTFRCDPISEHNRLYWYRQTLGQGPEFLTYFQNEAQLEKSRLLSDRFSAERPKGSFSTLEIQRTEQGDSAMYLCASSLTGTDTEAFFGQGTRLTVV.

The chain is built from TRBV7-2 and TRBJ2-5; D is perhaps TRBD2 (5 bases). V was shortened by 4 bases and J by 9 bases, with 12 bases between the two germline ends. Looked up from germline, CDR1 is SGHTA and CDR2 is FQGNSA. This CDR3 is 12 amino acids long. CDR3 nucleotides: TGTGCCAGCAGCTACGGGGTGGAGCCCCAGTACTTC. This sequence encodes CASSYGVEPQYF.

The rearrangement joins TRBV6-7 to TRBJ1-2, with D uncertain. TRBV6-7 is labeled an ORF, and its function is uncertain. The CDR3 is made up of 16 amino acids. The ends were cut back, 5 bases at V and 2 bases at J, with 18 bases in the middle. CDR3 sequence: CASSVRERWSNYGYTF. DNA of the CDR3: TGTGCCAGCAGTGTGAGAGAAAGATGGTCAAACTATGGCTACACCTTC.

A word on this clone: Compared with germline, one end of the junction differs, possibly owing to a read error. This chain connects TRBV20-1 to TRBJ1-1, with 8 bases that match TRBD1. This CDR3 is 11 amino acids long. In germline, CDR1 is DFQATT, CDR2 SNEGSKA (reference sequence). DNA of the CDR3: TGCAGTGCTAGTGGGACAGGAGGGATGTTATTT. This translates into CSASGTGGMLF.

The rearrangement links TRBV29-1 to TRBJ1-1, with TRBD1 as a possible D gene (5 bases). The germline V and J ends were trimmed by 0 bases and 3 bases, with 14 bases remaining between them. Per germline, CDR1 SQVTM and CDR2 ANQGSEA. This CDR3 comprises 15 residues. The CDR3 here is CSVEDLRGSYTEAFF. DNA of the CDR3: TGCAGCGTTGAAGATCTCCGGGGGTCGTACACTGAAGCTTTCTTT.

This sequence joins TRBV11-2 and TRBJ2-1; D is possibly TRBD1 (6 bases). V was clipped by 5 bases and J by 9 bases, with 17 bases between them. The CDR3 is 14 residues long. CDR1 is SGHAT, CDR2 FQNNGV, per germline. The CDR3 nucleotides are TGTGCCAGCAGCAGGGAGACAGGTCCCTTTGAGCAGTTCTTC. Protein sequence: CASSRETGPFEQFF.